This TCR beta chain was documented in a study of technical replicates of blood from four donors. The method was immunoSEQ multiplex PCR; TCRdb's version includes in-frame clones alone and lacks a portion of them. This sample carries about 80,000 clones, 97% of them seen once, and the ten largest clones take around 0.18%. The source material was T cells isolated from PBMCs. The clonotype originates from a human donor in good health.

The CDR3 DNA reads TGTGCCAGCAGCTCCCTACAGGGAGCCTACGAGCAGTACTTC. It translates to CASSSLQGAYEQYF. V gene TRBV5-6 combines with J gene TRBJ2-7, with D possibly TRBD1 on 6 matching bases. The CDR3 covers 14 residues. V was clipped by 3 bases and J by 2 bases, with 12 bases between them. CDR1 and CDR2 (germline): SGHDT, YYEEEE.